This T cell receptor (beta chain) is drawn from a study of shared clonotypes between healthy human individuals (dated by TCRdb to the early 2020s). General notes on the study: A couple of women and three men aged 18 to 49 years were included in the cohort. Between about 0.8 and 9 billion PBMCs per donor were obtained by leukapheresis. Different laboratories and diverse techniques were used to prepare libraries and sequence TCR repertoires, to increase sequencing depth and limit assay-specific biases. The study deeply sequenced blood TCR repertoires of about five healthy adults to estimate repertoire size and the extent of clonotype sharing between individuals. For each donor, CD4 naive and CD4 memory were each given three plates, CD8 naive was given two plates, and CD8 memory was given one plate. General conclusions and limits of the study: Sampling was limited to blood, and TCR repertoires in tissue likely differ from TCR repertoires in blood. Based on pairwise subsampling, the degree of clonotype sharing among donors was expected to be affected by sequencing depth. Compared with non-shared clonotypes, the clonotypes found in all four sorted-subset donors had higher generation probabilities. Naive subsets generally had larger estimated clonotype richness than memory subsets. Sharing across a handful of donors was observed for 4.5% to 6.5% of naive CD4, 3.5% of naive CD8, around 2.5% of memory CD4, and roughly 0.4% of memory CD8 clonotypes. Even with the large sequencing depth, rarefaction of the sorted-subset datasets indicated that sequencing was incomplete. Because the study included only a small number of donors, the genetic and exposure-history diversity represented was limited.

TCR CDR3 regions were amplified from genomic DNA by multiplex PCR using the deep immunoSEQ assay. Extracted genomic DNA from each cell subset was spread evenly across all wells of several immunoSEQ 96-well plates, with each plate serving as a replicate. Each replicate PCR for sorted subsets received around 0.2 ug genomic DNA, equal to tens of thousands of T cell genomes. The purified libraries were quantified using a Qubit 3.0 fluorometer, sized with a Bioanalyzer 2100, and then quantified again using the KAPA Library Quantification kit. Every immunoSEQ 96-well plate was sequenced on a separate single-read 150-cycle Illumina NextSeq 550 flow cell. The authors' pipeline ran thus. Because the immunoSEQ output held only junctional sequences and lacked quality scores, the filtering could not match the filtering applied to full-length reads. Sequences were annotated with PyIR, a Python wrapper for IgBLAST v1.9, and V/J genes and CDR3 were assigned using IMGT germline references. Reads were filtered out if the reads had weak V/J assignments (E-value above 1e-6), no CDR3, stop codons, out-of-frame junctions, or ambiguous translated residues. V3J clonotypes were defined by identical inferred V gene, J gene, and CDR3 amino acid sequence. Percentage overlap between repertoires was computed as shared unique clonotypes divided by the size of the smaller repertoire. Repertoire richness was assessed with RTK rarefaction, the Chao1 estimator, and Recon v2.1 estimates of unobserved clonotypes. For all TCRbeta clonotypes obtained by the gDNA method from a handful of donors, generation probabilities were computed with OLGA. TCRdb mirrors the immuneACCESS table, restricted to in-frame sequences. Some clones are absent from its copies; in checked studies, under half trace to an unresolved V gene, and the reason for the others is unknown. That table furnishes V, J and clone size, whereas the DNA furnished D and trimming. The sample records approximately 1.9 million clones, roughly 93% of which are singletons. The ten most abundant clones make up about 1.7% of the sample.

Regarding this clone: Which antigen it targets is not known. Base quality data are lacking; no much larger clone is found one base away.

For the CD8 naive samples, CD45RO-negative cells were positively selected for CCR7, yielding a CD45RA+CCR7+ population from which TemRA cells were excluded. The donors were healthy, HIV-negative adults with no recently reported acute infections or vaccinations. Every donor was a Caucasian adult living in Nashville, Tennessee, USA. Blood was obtained by leukapheresis, after which PBMCs were separated by Ficoll-Histopaque density gradient centrifugation and cryopreserved in liquid nitrogen vapor phase. Purity and quantity of every magnetically sorted T cell population were checked by analytical flow cytometry. From each sorted fraction, genomic DNA was isolated and quantified by UV absorbance on a Nanodrop 2000c. The sequence was obtained from a man between 18 and 35 years old in good health. Some clones in this sample may be carry-over from other donors' samples. The sequencing input was naive CD8+ T cells from PBMCs. Per the publication, the cell subset or site label means: CD45RA+CCR7+.

The nucleotide sequence is given as TGTGCCAGCAGCGTAGGAGACAGGCTAATTCAGTACTTC. Its coded protein is CASSVGDRLIQYF. The rearrangement joined TRBV9 to TRBJ2-4, with a tentative D gene TRBD1 over 6 matching bases. The germline V gene sets CDR1 to SGDLS and CDR2 to YYNGEE. V is clipped by 0 bases and J by 10 bases, and the sequence between their germline boundaries is 11 bases long. From cysteine to phenylalanine, the CDR3 is 13 amino acids long. The CDR3 DNA has 39 bases and is translated from base 1.